This T cell receptor (beta chain) was observed in a study of T cells after yellow fever vaccination. Study findings and constraints: Overall, a small share of clonotypes was seen in both CD4 and CD8 compartments. Repertoires sorted by FACS could include abundant clonotypes that are contaminants from the bulk population. Post-booster samples contained most primary-vaccination clones (approximately 95% CD4, around 88% CD8).

Template switching by 5'RACE produced TCR cDNA, adding a universal primer site and UMIs. TCRdb passed the 5' RACE reads through MiXCR, listing each CDR3 protein once. The sample includes some 390,000 distinct CDR3 sequences, around a sixth of them seen just once. The CDR3 runs to 15 residues. Trimming stripped 3 bases from V and 1 base from J, with 10 bases between. The germline CDR1 and CDR2 sequences are SGHTA and FQGNSA. A remark on this clonotype: As yet, its antigen is unknown.

The sequenced sample was PBMCs, obtained before the yellow fever booster vaccination. The receptor comes from a man aged 18 to 30 who received the YFV17D yellow fever vaccine. V and J are TRBV7-2 and TRBJ1-5, with D unclear. The CDR3: CASSFTGQSNQPQHF. DNA for the CDR3: TGTGCCAGCAGCTTTACCGGGCAGAGCAATCAGCCCCAGCATTTT.